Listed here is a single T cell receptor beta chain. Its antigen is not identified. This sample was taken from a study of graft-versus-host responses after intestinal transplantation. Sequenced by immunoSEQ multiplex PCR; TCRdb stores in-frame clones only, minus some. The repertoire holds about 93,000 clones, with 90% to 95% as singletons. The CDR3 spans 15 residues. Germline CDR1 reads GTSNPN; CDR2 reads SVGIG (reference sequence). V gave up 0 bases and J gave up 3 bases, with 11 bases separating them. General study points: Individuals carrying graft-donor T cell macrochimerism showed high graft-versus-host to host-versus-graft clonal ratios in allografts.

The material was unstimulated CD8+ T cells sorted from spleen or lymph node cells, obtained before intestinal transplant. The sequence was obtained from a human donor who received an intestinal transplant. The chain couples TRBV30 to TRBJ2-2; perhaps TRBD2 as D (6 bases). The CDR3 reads CAWSVGGEYTGELFF. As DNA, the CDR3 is TGTGCCTGGAGTGTAGGAGGGGAATACACCGGGGAGCTGTTTTTT. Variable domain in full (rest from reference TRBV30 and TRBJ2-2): SQTIHQWPATLVQPVGSPLSLECTVEGTSNPNLYWYRQAAGRGLQLLFYSVGIGQISSEVPQNLSASRPQDRQFILSSKKLLLSDSGFYLCAWSVGGEYTGELFFGEGSRLTVL.